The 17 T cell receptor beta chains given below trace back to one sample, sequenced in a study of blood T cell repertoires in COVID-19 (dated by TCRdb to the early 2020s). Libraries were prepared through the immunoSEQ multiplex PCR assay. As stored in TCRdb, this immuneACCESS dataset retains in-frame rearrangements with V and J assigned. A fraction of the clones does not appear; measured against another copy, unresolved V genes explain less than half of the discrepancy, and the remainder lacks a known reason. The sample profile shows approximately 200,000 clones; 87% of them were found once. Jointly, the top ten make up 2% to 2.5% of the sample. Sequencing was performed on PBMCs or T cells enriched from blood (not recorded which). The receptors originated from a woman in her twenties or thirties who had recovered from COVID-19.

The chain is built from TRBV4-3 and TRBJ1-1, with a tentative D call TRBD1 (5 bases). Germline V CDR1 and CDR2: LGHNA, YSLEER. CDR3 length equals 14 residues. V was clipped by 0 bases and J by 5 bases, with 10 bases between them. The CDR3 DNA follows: TGCGCCAGCAGCCAAGACTTGGGGCGGACTGAAGCTTTCTTT. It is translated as CASSQDLGRTEAFF.

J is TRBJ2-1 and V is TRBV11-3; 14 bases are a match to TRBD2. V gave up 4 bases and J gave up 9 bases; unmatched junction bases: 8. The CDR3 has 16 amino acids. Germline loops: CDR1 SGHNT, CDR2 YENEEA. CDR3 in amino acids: CASSSDPGLAGVEQFF. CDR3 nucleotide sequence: TGTGCCAGCAGCTCAGACCCGGGACTAGCGGGAGTTGAGCAGTTCTTC.

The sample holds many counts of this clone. The CDR3 DNA sequence: TGTGCCTGGAGTGGGCATGGCTACACCTTC. It specifies CAWSGHGYTF. The genes are TRBV30 and TRBJ1-2; unclear D gene. The CDR3 loop spans 10 amino acids. The germline V gene encodes CDR1 GTSNPN and CDR2 SVGIG (reference sequence). V shed 1 base and J shed 6 bases, with 3 bases lying between them.

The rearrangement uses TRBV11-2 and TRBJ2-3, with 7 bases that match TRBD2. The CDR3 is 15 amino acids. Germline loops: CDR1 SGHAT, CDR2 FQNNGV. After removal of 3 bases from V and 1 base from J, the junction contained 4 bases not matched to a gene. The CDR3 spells CASSLAGVGTDTQYF. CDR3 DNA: TGTGCCAGCAGCTTGGCGGGAGTGGGCACAGATACGCAGTATTTT.

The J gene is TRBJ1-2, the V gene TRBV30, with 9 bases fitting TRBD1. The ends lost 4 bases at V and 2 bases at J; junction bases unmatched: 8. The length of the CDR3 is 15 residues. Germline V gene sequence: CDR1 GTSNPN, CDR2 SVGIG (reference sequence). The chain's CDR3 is CAWTGQGWSNYGYTF. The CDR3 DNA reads TGTGCCTGGACGGGACAGGGATGGTCAAACTATGGCTACACCTTC.

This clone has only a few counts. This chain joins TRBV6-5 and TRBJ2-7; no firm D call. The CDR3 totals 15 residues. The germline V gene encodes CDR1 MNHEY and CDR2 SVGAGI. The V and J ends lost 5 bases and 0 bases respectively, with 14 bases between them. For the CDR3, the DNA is TGTGCCAGCAGTCACTTTCTAATAAGCTCCTACGAGCAGTACTTC. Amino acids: CASSHFLISSYEQYF.

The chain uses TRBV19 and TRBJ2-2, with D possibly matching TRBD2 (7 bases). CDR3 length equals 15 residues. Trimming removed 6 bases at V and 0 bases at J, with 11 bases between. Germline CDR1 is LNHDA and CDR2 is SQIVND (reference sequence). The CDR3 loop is CASRSGGPNTGELFF. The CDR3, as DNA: TGTGCCAGTAGGTCGGGGGGCCCGAACACCGGGGAGCTGTTTTTT.

CDR3 sequence reads: CASSLQRGGRETQYF. In DNA, the CDR3 is TGTGCCAGCAGCTTGCAGCGGGGGGGCCGGGAGACCCAGTACTTC. The chain employs TRBV5-4 and TRBJ2-5, with 10 bases aligning to TRBD2. Germline-derived CDR1 and CDR2 are SGHNT and YYREEE (reference sequence). Trimming cost V 1 base and J 5 bases; bases outside gene matches: 5. There are 15 residues in the CDR3.

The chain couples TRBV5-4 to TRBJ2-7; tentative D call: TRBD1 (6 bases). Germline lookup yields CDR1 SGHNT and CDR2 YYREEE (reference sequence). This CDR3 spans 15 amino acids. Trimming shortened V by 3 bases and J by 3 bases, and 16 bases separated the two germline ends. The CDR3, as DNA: TGTGCCAGCAGCTCGCCGGGACAACCCTTCTACGAGCAGTACTTC. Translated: CASSSPGQPFYEQYF.

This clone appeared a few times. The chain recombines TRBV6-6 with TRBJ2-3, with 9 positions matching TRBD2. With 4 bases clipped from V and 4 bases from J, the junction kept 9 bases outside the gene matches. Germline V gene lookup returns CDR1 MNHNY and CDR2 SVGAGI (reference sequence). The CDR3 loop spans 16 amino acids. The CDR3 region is CASSSRSGREADTQYF. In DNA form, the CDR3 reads TGTGCCAGCAGTTCCCGTAGCGGGAGAGAGGCAGATACGCAGTATTTT.

CDR3 sequence: CASSPEVGTQYF. The CDR3, as DNA: TGTGCCAGCAGCCCCGAGGTGGGGACCCAGTACTTC. This chain joins TRBV7-2 and TRBJ2-5; D gene unclear. The V end was cut by 5 bases, the J end by 7 bases, with 11 bases between. From germline, CDR1 is SGHTA and CDR2 FQGNSA. The CDR3 is 12 residues long.

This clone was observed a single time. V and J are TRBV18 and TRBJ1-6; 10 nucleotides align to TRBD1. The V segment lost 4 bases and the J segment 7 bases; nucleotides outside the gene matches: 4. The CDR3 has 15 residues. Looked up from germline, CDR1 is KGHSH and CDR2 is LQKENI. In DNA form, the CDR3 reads TGTGCCAGCTCACGGGGACAGGGGATGAATTCACCCCTCCACTTT. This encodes CASSRGQGMNSPLHF.

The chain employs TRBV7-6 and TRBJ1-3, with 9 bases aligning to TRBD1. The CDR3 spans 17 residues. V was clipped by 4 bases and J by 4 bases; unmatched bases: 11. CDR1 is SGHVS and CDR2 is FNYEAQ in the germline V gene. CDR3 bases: TGTGCCAGCAGCTCCCCCCATGGACAGGGGTCCGGAAACACCATATATTTT. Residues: CASSSPHGQGSGNTIYF.

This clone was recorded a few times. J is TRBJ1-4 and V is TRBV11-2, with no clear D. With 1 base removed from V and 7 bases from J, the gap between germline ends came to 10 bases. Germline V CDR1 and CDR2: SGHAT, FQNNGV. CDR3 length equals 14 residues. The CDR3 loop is CASSLALAGEKLFF. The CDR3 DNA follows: TGTGCCAGCAGCTTAGCACTGGCGGGTGAAAAACTGTTTTTT. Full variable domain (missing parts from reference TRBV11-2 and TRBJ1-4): EAGVAQSPRYKIIEKRQSVAFWCNPISGHATLYWYQQILGQGPKLLIQFQNNGVVDDSQLPKDRFSAERLKGVDSTLKIQPAKLEDSAVYLCASSLALAGEKLFFGSGTQLSVL.

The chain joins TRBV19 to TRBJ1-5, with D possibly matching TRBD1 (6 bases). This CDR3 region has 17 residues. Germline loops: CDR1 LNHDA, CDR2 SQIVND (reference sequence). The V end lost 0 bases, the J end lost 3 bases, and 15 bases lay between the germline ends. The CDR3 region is CASSIERTGLVNQPQHF. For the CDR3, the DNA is TGTGCCAGTAGTATAGAAAGAACAGGGCTGGTCAATCAGCCCCAGCATTTT.

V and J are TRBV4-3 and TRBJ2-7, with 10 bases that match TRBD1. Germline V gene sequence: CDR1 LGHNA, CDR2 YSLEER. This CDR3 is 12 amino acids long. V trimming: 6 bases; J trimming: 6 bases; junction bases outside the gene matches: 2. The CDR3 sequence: CASSDRGREQYF. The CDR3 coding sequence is TGCGCCAGCAGTGACAGGGGGCGCGAGCAGTACTTC.

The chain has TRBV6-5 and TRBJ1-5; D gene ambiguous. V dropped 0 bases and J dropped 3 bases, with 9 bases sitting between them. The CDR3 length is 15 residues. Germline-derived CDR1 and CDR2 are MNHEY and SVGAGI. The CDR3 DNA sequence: TGTGCCAGCAGTTACTCGGTGAGGGCCAATCAGCCCCAGCATTTT. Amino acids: CASSYSVRANQPQHF.